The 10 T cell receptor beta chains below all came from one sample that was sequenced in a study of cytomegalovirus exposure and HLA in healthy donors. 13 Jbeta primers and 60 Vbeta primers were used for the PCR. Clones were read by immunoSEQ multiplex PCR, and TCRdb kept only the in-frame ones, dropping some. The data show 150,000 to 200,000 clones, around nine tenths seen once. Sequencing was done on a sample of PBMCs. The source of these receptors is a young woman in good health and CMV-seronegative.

The CDR3 here is CASSLAAGTGAKNIQYF. CDR3 bases: TGTGCCAGCAGCTTAGCGGCCGGGACAGGGGCCAAAAACATTCAGTACTTC. The chain links TRBV11-2 to TRBJ2-4; 9 bases match TRBD1. From germline, CDR1 is SGHAT and CDR2 FQNNGV. The trim removed 1 base at V and 1 base at J, leaving 5 bases unmatched. The length of the CDR3 is 17 residues.

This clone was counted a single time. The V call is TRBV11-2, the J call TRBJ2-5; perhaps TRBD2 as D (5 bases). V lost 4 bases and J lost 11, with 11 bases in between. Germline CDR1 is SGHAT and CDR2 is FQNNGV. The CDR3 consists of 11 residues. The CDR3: CASSSRWEQYF. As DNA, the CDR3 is TGTGCCAGCAGCTCCCGGTGGGAGCAGTACTTC.

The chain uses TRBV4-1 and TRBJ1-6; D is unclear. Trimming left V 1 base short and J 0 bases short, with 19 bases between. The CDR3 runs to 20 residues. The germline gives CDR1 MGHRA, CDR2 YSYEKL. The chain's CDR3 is CASSQAPPGGPSSYNSPLHF. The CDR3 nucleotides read TGCGCCAGCAGCCAAGCCCCGCCGGGAGGCCCAAGCTCCTATAATTCACCCCTCCACTTT.

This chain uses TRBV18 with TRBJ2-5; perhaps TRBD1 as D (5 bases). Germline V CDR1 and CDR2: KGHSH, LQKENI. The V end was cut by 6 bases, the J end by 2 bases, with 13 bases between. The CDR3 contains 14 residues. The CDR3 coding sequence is TGTGCCAGCTCCTTGGCAGGGCCACAAGAGACCCAGTACTTC. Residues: CASSLAGPQETQYF.

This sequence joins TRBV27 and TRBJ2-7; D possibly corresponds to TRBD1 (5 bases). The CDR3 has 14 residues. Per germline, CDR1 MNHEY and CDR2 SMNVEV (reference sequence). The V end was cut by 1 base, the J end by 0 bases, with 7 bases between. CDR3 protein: CASSLWGNSYEQYF. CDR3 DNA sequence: TGTGCCAGCAGTTTATGGGGCAACTCCTACGAGCAGTACTTC.

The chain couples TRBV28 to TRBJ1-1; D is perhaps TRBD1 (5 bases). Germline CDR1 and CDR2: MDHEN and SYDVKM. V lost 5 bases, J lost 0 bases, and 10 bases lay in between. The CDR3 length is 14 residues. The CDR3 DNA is TGTGCCAGCAGTCTGACAGCAATGAACACTGAAGCTTTCTTT. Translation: CASSLTAMNTEAFF. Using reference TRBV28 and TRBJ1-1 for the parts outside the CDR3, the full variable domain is DVKVTQSSRYLVKRTGEKVFLECVQDMDHENMFWYRQDPGLGLRLIYFSYDVKMKEKGDIPEGYSVSREKKERFSLILESASTNQTSMYLCASSLTAMNTEAFFGQGTRLTVV.

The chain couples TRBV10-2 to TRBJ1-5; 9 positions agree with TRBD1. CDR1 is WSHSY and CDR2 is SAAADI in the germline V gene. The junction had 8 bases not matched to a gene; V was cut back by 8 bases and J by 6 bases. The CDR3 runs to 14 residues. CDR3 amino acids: CASARQGGGQPQHF. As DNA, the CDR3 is TGCGCCAGCGCCCGACAGGGGGGAGGTCAGCCCCAGCATTTT.

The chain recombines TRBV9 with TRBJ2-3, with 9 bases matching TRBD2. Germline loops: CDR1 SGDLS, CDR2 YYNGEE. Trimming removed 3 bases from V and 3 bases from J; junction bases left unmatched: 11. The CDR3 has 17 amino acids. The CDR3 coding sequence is TGTGCCAGCAGCGCGTACGACGGACTAGCGTTAACAGATACGCAGTATTTT. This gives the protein CASSAYDGLALTDTQYF. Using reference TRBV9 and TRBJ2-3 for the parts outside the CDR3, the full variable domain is DSGVTQTPKHLITATGQRVTLRCSPRSGDLSVYWYQQSLDQGLQFLIQYYNGEERAKGNILERFSAQQFPDLHSELNLSSLELGDSALYFCASSAYDGLALTDTQYFGPGTRLTVL.

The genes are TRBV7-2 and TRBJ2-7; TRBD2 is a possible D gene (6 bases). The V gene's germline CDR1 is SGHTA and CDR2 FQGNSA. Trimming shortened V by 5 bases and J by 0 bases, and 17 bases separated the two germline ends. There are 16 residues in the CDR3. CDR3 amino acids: CASSQDSGRYSYEQYF. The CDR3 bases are TGTGCCAGCAGCCAAGATAGCGGTCGATACTCCTACGAGCAGTACTTC.

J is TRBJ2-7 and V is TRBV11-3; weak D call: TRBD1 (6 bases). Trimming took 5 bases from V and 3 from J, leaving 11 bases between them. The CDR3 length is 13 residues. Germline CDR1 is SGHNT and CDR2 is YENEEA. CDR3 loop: CASSLPDSYEQYF. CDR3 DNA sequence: TGTGCCAGCAGCCTCCCGGACAGCTACGAGCAGTACTTC.